Sequencing of this T cell receptor beta chain was carried out in a study of blood T cell repertoires in COVID-19. About the study: Collection of acute and convalescent COVID-19 samples took place in the United States, Italy and Spain. T cells, B-cell-depleted T cells, or PBMCs provided the cDNA or gDNA that served as material.

Authors' data handling: Estimated nucleated cell counts came from reference gene primer amplification. Using immunoSEQ multiplex PCR, the repertoire was profiled, and TCRdb retains in-frame clones only, with some absent. The DNA was the basis for D and trimming; V, J and clone size are from that table. Of 45,000 to 55,000 clones listed, approximately 87% were seen once; the top ten hold over 4.5%. This TCR derives from a human donor in a cohort sampled during active COVID-19. Material for sequencing was peripheral blood.

Here the CDR3 DNA reads TGTGCCAGCAGCCCCTTCCTAACAGGGGTGGAGACCCAGTACTTC. The encoded protein is CASSPFLTGVETQYF. The chain is built from TRBV5-5 and TRBJ2-5; TRBD1 agrees at 7 bases. V was pared by 4 bases and J by 5 bases, with 11 bases of the junction left unmatched. Germline V CDR1 and CDR2: SGHKS, YYEKEE (reference sequence). The CDR3 sequence is 15 residues long.